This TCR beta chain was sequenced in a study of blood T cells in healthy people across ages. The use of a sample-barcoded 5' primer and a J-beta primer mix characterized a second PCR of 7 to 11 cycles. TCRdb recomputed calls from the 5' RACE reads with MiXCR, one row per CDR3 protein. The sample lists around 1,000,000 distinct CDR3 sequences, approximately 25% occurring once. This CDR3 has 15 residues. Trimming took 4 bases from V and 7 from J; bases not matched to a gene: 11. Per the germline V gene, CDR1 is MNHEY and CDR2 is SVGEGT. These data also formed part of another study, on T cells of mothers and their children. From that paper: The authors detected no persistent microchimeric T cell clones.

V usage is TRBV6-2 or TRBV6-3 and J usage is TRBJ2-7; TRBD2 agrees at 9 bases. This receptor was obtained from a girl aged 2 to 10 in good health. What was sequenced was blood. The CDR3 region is CASSLGAGGTREQYF. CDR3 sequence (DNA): TGTGCCAGCAGTTTGGGAGCGGGGGGAACAAGGGAGCAGTACTTC.